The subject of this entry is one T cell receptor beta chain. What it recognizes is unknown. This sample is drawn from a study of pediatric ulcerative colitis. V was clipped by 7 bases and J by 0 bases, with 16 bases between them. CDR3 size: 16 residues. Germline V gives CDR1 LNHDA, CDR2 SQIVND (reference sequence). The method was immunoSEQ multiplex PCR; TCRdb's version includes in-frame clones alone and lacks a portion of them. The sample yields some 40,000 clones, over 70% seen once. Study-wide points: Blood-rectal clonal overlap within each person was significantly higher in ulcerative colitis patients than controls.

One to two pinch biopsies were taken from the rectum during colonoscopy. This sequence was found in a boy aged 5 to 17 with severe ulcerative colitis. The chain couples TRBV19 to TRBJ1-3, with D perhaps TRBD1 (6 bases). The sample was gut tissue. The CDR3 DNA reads TGTGCCAGTACCTACAGGGTTTTCCGCTCTGGAAACACCATATATTTT. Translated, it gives CASTYRVFRSGNTIYF. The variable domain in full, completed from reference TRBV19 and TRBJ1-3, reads DGGITQSPKYLFRKEGQNVTLSCEQNLNHDAMYWYRQDPGQGLRLIYYSQIVNDFQKGDIAEGYSVSREKKESFPLTVTSAQKNPTAFYLCASTYRVFRSGNTIYFGEGSWLTVV.